This entry describes one TCR beta chain. Its antigen is currently unknown. The data originate from a study of monozygotic twins with inflammatory bowel disease. Study-level findings and limits: Healthy co-twins, by inverse Simpson, had higher TCRbeta diversity than their siblings with IBD.

Germline-derived CDR1 and CDR2 are KGHSH and LQKENI. The CDR3 loop spans 13 amino acids. The team made cDNA by running eight separate reactions for each sample. Template switching introduced UMIs that contain a 6-nucleotide sample barcode. Each of TCRalpha and TCRbeta cDNA went through two nested PCRs, lasting approximately 16 and 10 cycles. Each CDR3 protein gets one entry in TCRdb, which reprocessed the 5' RACE reads and gives no DNA. Its table records some 450,000 distinct CDR3 sequences. The chain has TRBV18 and TRBJ1-5. Sequenced material: blood. The TCR comes from a human donor with ulcerative colitis or Crohn's disease, or a healthy co-twin of an affected twin (not recorded which). This CDR3 is CASSPVDDQPQHF.